A selection of T cell receptor beta chains follows, all from one sample in a study of Ad26.COV2.S vaccination and SARS-CoV-2 variants. This table comes from immunoSEQ multiplex PCR, and its TCRdb copy is limited to in-frame clones, with some not included. The repertoire holds 300,000 to 350,000 clones, with 65% to 90% as singletons. This sample comprised peripheral blood, obtained in a trial of Ad26.COV2.S vaccine versus placebo. The receptors here all came from a person aged 18 to 65 who received the Ad26.COV2.S COVID-19 vaccine or a placebo. The CDR3 runs from the conserved cysteine through the conserved F or W. Each record gives: clone size, V gene, J gene, D gene, CDR3 length, CDR3 protein, CDR3 DNA. D genes are given only for firm matches. Clone size is given for some rows only: seen once, a few or many times, or a class if the clone is expanded.

.	TRBV3-1/TRBV3-2	TRBJ1-1	.	15	CASSQSQGTNTEAFF	TGTGCCAGCAGCCAAAGTCAGGGAACGAACACTGAAGCTTTCTTT
.	TRBV3-1/TRBV3-2	TRBJ1-6	.	16	CASSQGGRGRSSPLHF	TGTGCCAGCAGCCAAGGAGGAAGGGGGAGGAGTTCACCCCTCCACTTT
.	TRBV28	TRBJ2-1	.	15	CASSDTQLLYNEQFF	TGTGCCAGCAGTGACACACAACTTCTTTACAATGAGCAGTTCTTC
.	TRBV5-4	TRBJ1-2	TRBD1	15	CASSLWGTASMGYTF	TGTGCCAGCAGCTTGTGGGGGACAGCTTCTATGGGCTACACCTTC
.	TRBV4-1	TRBJ2-7	TRBD1	15	CASSQEDRGFYEQYF	TGCGCCAGCAGCCAAGAGGACAGGGGATTCTACGAGCAGTACTTC
.	TRBV4-2	TRBJ2-3	TRBD2	16	CASSQEWAGGSDTQYF	TGTGCCAGCAGCCAAGAATGGGCGGGGGGCTCAGATACGCAGTATTTT
.	TRBV18	TRBJ2-3	.	15	CASSPWNQAADTQYF	TGTGCCAGCTCACCTTGGAACCAAGCGGCAGATACGCAGTATTTT
.	TRBV7-8	TRBJ1-2	.	13	CASSLATDYGYTF	TGTGCCAGCAGCTTAGCGACAGACTATGGCTACACCTTC
.	TRBV19	TRBJ1-1	.	13	CATSTSRNTEAFF	TGTGCCACTTCGACCAGTAGGAACACTGAAGCTTTCTTT
few	TRBV19	TRBJ2-7	.	15	CASSIVQGPIYEQYF	TGTGCCAGTAGTATCGTGCAGGGACCAATATACGAGCAGTACTTC
.	TRBV2	TRBJ2-1	TRBD2	16	CASSEAIAGVWDEQFF	TGTGCCAGCAGTGAAGCGATAGCGGGAGTTTGGGATGAGCAGTTCTTC
.	TRBV13	TRBJ2-1	.	15	CASSPIVSSYNEQFF	TGTGCCAGCAGCCCCATAGTAAGCTCCTACAATGAGCAGTTCTTC
.	TRBV28	TRBJ1-5	TRBD1	16	CASRRQGAKVHQPQHF	TGTGCCAGCAGAAGACAGGGGGCCAAGGTCCATCAGCCCCAGCATTTT
.	TRBV7-3	TRBJ2-7	TRBD2	15	CASSLGLAASYEQYF	TGTGCCAGCAGCTTGGGACTAGCGGCCTCATACGAGCAGTACTTC
.	TRBV13	TRBJ2-7	.	14	CASSLGRSSYEQYF	TGTGCCAGCAGCTTAGGACGGAGCTCCTACGAGCAGTACTTC